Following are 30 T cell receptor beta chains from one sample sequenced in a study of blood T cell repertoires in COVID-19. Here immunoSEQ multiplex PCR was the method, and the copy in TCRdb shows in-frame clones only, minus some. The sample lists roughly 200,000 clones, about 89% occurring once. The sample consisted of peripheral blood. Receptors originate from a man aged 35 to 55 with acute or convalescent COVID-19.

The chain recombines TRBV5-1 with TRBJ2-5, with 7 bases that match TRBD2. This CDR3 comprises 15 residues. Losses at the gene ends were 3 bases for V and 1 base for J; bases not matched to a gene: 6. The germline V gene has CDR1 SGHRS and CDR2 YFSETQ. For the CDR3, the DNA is TGCGCCAGCAGCTCGGCGGGACTACCCCAAGAGACCCAGTACTTC. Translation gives CASSSAGLPQETQYF.

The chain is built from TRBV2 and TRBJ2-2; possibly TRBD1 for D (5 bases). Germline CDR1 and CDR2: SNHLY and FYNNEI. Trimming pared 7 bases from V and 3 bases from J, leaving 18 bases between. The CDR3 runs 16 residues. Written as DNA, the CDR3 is TGTGCCAGCACCGAGGACACAGGTTACGACACCGGGGAGCTGTTTTTT. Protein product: CASTEDTGYDTGELFF.

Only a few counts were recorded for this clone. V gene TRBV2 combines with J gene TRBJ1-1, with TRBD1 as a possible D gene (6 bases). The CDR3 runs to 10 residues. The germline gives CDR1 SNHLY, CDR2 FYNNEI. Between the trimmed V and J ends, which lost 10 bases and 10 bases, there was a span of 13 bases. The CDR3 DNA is TGTGCCACAGGGGAGCAGGTAGCTTTCTTT. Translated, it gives CATGEQVAFF.

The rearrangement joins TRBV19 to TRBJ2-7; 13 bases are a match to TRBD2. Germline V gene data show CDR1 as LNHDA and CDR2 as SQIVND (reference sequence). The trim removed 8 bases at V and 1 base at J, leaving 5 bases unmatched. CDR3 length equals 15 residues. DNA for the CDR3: TGTGCCAGTCGGACTAGCGGGGGCCTTTCCTACGAGCAGTACTTC. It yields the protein CASRTSGGLSYEQYF.

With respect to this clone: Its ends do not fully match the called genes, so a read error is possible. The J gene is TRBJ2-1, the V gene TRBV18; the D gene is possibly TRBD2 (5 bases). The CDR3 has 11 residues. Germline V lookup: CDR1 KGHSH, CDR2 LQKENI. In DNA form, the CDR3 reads TGTGCCACCATTATCCGGGTCCTCGGGGTCTTC. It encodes CATIIRVLGVF.

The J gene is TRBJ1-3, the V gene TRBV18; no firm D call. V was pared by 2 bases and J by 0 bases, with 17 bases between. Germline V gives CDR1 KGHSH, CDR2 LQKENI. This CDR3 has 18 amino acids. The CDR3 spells CASSPSPPGSSSGNTIYF. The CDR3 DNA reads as TGTGCCAGCTCACCATCGCCCCCGGGATCAAGCTCTGGAAACACCATATATTTT.

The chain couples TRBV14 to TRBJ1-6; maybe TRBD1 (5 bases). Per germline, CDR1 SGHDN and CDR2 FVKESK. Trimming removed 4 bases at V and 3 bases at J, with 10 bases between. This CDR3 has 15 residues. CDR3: CASSPWTSYNSPLHF. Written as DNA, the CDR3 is TGTGCCAGCAGCCCTTGGACAAGCTATAATTCACCCCTCCACTTT. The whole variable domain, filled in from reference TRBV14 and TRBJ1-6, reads EAGVTQFPSHSVIEKGQTVTLRCDPISGHDNLYWYRRVMGKEIKFLLHFVKESKQDESGMPNNRFLAERTGGTYSTLKVQPAELEDSGVYFCASSPWTSYNSPLHFGNGTRLTVT.

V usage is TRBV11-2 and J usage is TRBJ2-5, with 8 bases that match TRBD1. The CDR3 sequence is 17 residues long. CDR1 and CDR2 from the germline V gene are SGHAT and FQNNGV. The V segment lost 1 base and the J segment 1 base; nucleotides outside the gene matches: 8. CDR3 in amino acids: CASSLVHTGGPQETQYF. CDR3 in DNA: TGTGCCAGCAGCTTAGTGCACACAGGGGGGCCCCAAGAGACCCAGTACTTC.

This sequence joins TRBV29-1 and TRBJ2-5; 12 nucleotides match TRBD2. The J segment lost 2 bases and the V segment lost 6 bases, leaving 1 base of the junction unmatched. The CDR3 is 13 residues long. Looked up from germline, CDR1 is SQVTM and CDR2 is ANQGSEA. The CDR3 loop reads CSVGLAGQETQYF. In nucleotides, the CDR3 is TGCAGCGTCGGACTAGCGGGGCAAGAGACCCAGTACTTC.

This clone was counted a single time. DNA of the CDR3: TGTGCCAGCAGCTTAGGCCCGCCACTAGCGGGGGGGCGGTGGAATGAGCAGTTCTTC. Translation: CASSLGPPLAGGRWNEQFF. The chain combines TRBV13 with TRBJ2-1, with TRBD2 matching 13 bases. Trimming at V came to 0 bases and at J to 7 bases, leaving 12 bases not matched to a gene. From germline, CDR1 is PRHDT and CDR2 FYEKMQ (reference sequence). There are 19 residues in the CDR3.

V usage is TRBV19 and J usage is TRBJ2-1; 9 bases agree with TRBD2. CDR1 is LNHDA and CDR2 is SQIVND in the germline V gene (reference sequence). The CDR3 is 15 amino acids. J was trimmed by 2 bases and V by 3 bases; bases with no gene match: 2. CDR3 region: CASSIGLAPYNEQFF. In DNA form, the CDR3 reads TGTGCCAGTAGTATCGGACTAGCGCCCTACAATGAGCAGTTCTTC.

The CDR3 sequence: CASSGDRINEKLFF. Written as DNA, the CDR3 is TGTGCCAGCTCGGGGGACAGAATTAATGAAAAACTGTTTTTT. The chain has TRBV18 and TRBJ1-4; 7 nucleotides align to TRBD1. The V segment lost 6 bases and the J segment 4 bases; nucleotides outside the gene matches: 5. The CDR3 has 14 amino acids. Germline lookup yields CDR1 KGHSH and CDR2 LQKENI.

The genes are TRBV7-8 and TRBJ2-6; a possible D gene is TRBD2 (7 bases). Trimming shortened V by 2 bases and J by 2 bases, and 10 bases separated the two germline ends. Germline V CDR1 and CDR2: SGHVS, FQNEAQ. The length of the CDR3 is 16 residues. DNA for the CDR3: TGTGCCAGCAGCTTACGGGGGGCGCCTGGGGCCAACGTCCTGACTTTC. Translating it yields CASSLRGAPGANVLTF. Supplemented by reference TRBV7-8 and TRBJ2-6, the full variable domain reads GAGVSQSPRYKVAKRGQDVALRCDPISGHVSLFWYQQALGQGPEFLTYFQNEAQLDKSGLPSDRFFAERPEGSVSTLKIQRTQQEDSAVYLCASSLRGAPGANVLTFGAGSRLTVL.

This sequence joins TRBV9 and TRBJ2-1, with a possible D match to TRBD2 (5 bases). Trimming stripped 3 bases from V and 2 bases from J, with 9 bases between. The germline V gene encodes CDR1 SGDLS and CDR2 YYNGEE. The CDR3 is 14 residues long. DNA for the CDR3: TGTGCCAGCAGCGGGACTTTCCCCTACAATGAGCAGTTCTTC. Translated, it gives CASSGTFPYNEQFF.

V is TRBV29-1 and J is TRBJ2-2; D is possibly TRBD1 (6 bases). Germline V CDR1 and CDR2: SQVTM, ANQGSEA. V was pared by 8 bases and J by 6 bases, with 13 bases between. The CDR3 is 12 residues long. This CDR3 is CSTAQGSGELFF. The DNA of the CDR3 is TGCAGCACCGCACAGGGTTCCGGGGAGCTGTTTTTT.

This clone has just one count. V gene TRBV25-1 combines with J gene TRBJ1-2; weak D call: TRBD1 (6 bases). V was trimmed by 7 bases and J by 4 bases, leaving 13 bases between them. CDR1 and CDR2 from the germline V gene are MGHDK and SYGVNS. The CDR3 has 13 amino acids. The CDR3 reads CASTLTGFYGYTF. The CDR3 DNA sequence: TGTGCCAGCACATTAACAGGGTTCTATGGCTACACCTTC.

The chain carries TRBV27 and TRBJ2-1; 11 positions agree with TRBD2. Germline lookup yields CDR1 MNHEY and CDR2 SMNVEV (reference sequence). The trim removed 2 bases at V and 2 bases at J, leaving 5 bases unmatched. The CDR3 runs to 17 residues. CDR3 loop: CASSLRLAGGTYNEQFF. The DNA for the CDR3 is TGTGCCAGCAGTTTACGCCTAGCGGGGGGCACCTACAATGAGCAGTTCTTC.

CDR3 bases: TGTGCCAGCAGTCCGGCCAACACAGGGATATATGGCTACACCTTC. Translation: CASSPANTGIYGYTF. J is TRBJ1-2 and V is TRBV28; weak D call: TRBD1 (6 bases). The germline gives CDR1 MDHEN, CDR2 SYDVKM. The V end was cut by 5 bases, the J end by 5 bases, with 18 bases between. This CDR3 contains 15 residues.

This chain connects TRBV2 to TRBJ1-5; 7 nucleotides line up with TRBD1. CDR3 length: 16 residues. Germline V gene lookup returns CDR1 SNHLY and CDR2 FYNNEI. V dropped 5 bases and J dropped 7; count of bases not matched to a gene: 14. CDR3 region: CASSPRDSLTGQPQHF. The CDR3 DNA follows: TGTGCCAGCAGTCCTCGGGACAGCTTAACGGGGCAGCCCCAGCATTTT.

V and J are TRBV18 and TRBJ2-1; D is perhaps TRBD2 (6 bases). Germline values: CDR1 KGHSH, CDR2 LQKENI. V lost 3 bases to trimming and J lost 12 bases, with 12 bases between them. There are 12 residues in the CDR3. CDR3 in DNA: TGTGCCAGCTCACCCACGACAGCGGGGCAGTTCTTC. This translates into CASSPTTAGQFF.

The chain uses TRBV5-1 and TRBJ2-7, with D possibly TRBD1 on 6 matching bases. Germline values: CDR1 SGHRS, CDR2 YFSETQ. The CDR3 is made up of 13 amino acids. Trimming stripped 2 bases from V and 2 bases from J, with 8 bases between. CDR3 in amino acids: CASSLEGAYEQYF. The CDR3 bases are TGCGCCAGCAGCTTAGAGGGGGCCTACGAGCAGTACTTC. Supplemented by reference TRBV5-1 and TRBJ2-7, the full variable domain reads KAGVTQTPRYLIKTRGQQVTLSCSPISGHRSVSWYQQTPGQGLQFLFEYFSETQRNKGNFPGRFSGRQFSNSRSEMNVSTLELGDSALYLCASSLEGAYEQYFGPGTRLTVT.

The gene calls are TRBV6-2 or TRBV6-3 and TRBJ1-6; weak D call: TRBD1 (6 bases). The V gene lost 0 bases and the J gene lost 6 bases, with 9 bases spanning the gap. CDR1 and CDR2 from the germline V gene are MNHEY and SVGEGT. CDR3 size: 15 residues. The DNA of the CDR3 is TGTGCCAGCAGTTACTCGCCAGGGGTTAATTCACCCCTCCACTTT. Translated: CASSYSPGVNSPLHF.

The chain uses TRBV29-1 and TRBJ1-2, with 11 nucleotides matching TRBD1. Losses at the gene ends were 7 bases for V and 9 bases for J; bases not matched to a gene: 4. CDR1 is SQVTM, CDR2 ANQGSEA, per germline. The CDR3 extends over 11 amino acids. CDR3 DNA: TGCAGCGCCCGGACAGGGGGCAGCTACACCTTC. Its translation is CSARTGGSYTF.

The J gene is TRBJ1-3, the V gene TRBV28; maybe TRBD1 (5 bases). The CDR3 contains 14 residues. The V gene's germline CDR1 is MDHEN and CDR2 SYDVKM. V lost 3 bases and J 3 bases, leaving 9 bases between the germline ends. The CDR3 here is CASSFGGNGNTIYF. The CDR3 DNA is TGTGCCAGCAGTTTTGGGGGGAATGGAAACACCATATATTTT.

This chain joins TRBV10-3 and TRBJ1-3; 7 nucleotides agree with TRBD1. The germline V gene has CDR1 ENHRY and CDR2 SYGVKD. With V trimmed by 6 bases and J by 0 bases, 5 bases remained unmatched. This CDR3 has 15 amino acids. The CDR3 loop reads CAIRPGQLSGNTIYF. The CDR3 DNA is TGTGCCATCAGGCCGGGACAGCTCTCTGGAAACACCATATATTTT.

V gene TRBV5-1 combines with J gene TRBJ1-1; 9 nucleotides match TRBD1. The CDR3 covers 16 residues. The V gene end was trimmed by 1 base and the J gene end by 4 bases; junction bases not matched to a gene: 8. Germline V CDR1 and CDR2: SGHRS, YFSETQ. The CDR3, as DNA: TGCGCCAGCAGCTTGCCAACAGGGGGCGGTATCACTGAAGCTTTCTTT. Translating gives CASSLPTGGGITEAFF.

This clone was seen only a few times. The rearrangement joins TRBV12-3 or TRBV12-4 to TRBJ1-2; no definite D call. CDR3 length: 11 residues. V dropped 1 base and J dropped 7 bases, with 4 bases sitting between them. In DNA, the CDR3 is TGTGCCAGCAGTTTAGGGGCTGGCTACACCTTC. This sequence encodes CASSLGAGYTF.

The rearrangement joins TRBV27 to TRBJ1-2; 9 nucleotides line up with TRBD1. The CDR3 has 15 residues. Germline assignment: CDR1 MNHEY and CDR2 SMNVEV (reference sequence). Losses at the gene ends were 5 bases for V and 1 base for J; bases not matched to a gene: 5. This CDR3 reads CASSRTGDLNYGYTF. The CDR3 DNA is TGTGCCAGCAGTAGGACAGGGGACCTTAACTATGGCTACACCTTC.

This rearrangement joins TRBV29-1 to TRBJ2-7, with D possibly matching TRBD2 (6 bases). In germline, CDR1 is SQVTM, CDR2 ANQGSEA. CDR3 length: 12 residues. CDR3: CSIGGSSYEQYF. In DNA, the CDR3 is TGCAGTATTGGGGGGAGCTCCTACGAGCAGTACTTC.

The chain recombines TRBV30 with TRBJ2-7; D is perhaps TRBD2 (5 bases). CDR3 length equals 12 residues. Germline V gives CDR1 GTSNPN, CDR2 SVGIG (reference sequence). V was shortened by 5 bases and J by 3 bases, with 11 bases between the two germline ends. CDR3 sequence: CAWGLDYYEQYF. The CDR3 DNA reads TGTGCCTGGGGGTTAGACTACTACGAGCAGTACTTC.